This T cell receptor (beta chain) emerged from a study of cytomegalovirus exposure and HLA in healthy donors. Study observations and caveats: In a later analysis, TCR beta V- and J-gene trimming was associated with a missense DCLRE1C variant. A later analysis reportedly identified an Asian-associated ancestry cluster as carrying fewer N-insertions than the approximately 670-donor mean.

The PCR contained 60 Vbeta and 13 Jbeta primers. The data were produced by immunoSEQ multiplex PCR, yet TCRdb's version contains in-frame clones alone and is incomplete. This table holds more than 110,000 clones, about 80% found once. This clone has only one observation. Antigen unknown. The CDR3 consists of 16 residues. With 8 bases removed from V and 1 base from J, the gap between germline ends came to 20 bases. Germline values: CDR1 SNHLY, CDR2 FYNNEI. This receptor was obtained from a man aged 25 to 40 in good health and CMV-seropositive. The chain is built from TRBV2 and TRBJ2-5; perhaps TRBD2 as D (7 bases). The sequenced sample was PBMCs. CDR3 amino acids: CASGGGGTGFQETQYF. For the CDR3, the DNA is TGTGCCAGCGGAGGGGGAGGGACGGGTTTCCAAGAGACCCAGTACTTC.